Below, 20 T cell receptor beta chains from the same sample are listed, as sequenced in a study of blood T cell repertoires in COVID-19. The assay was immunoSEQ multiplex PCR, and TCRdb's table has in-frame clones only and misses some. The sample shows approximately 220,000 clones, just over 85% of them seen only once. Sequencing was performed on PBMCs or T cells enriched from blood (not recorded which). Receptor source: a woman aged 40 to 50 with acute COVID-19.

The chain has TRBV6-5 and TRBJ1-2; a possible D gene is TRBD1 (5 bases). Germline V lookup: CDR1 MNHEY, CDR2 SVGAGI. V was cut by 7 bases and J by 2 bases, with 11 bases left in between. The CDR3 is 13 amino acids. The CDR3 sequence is CASMGGINYGYTF. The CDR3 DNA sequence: TGTGCCAGCATGGGGGGAATAAACTATGGCTACACCTTC.

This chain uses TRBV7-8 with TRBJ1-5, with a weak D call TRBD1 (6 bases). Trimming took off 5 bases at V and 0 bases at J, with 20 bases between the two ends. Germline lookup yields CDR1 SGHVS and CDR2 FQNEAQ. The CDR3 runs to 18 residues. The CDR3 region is CASSPRTARGYSNQPQHF. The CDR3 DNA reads TGTGCCAGCAGCCCCCGGACAGCTAGGGGGTATAGCAATCAGCCCCAGCATTTT.

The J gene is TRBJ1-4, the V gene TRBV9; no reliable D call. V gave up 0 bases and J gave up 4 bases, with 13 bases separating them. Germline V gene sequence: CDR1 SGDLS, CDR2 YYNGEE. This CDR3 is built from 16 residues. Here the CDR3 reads CASSVGGRGNNEKLFF. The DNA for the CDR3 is TGTGCCAGCAGCGTAGGAGGGCGGGGTAATAATGAAAAACTGTTTTTT.

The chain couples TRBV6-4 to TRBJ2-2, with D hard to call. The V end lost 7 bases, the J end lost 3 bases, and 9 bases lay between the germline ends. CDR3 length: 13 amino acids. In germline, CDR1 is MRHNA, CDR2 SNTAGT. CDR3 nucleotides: TGTGCCAGCATTACAGTCTACACCGGGGAGCTGTTTTTT. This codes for CASITVYTGELFF.

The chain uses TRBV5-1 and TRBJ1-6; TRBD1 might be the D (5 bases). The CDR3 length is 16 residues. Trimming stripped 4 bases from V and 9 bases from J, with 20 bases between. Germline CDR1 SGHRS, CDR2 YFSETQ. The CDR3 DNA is TGCGCCAGCAGCATCTCCGGGACGGGGGGGAGTTCACCCCTCCACTTT. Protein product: CASSISGTGGSSPLHF.

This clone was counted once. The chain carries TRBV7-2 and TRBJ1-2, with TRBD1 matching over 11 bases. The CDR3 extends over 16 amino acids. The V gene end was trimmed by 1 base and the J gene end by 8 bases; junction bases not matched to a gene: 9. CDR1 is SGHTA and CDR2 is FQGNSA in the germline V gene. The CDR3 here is CASSLVTGTGGRGYTF. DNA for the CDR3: TGTGCCAGCAGCTTAGTTACCGGGACAGGGGGACGAGGCTACACCTTC.

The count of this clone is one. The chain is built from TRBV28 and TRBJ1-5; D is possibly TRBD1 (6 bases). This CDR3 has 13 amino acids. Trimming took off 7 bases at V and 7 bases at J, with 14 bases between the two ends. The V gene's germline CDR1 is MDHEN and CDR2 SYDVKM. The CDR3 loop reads CASIGQRFQPQHF. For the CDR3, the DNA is TGTGCCAGCATTGGACAGAGGTTCCAGCCCCAGCATTTT.

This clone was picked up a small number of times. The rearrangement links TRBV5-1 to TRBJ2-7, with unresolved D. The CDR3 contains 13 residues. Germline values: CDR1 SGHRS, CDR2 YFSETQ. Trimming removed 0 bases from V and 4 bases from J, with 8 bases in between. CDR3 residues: CASSLAGIYEQYF. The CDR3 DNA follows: TGCGCCAGCAGCTTGGCGGGTATATACGAGCAGTACTTC.

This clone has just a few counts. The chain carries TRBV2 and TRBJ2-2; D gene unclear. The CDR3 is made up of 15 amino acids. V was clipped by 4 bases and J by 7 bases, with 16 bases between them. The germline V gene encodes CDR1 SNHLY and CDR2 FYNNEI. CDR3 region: CASSGAGPWNGELFF. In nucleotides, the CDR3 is TGTGCCAGCAGTGGGGCAGGCCCTTGGAACGGGGAGCTGTTTTTT.

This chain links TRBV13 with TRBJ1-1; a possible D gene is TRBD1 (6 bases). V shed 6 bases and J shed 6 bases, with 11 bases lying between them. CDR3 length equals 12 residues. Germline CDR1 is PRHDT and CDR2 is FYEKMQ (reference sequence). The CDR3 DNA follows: TGTGCCAGCAGTCCAACAGGGTCTGAAGCTTTCTTT. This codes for CASSPTGSEAFF.

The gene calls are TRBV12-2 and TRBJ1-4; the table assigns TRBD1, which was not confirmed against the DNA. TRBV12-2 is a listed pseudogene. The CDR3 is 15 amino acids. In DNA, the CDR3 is TGTGCAAGTCGCCAGGGTCGTCATAATGGGGAAAAACTGTTTTTT. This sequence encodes CASRQGRHNGEKLFF.

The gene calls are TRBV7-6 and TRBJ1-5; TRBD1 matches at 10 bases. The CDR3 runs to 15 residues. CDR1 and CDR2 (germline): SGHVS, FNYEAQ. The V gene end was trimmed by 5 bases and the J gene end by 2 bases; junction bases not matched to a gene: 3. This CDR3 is CASSPGTGGNQPQHF. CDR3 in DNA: TGTGCCAGCAGCCCCGGGACAGGGGGCAATCAGCCCCAGCATTTT.

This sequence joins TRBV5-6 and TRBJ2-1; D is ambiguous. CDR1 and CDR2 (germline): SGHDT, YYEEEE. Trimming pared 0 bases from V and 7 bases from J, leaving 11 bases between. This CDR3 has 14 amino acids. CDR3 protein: CASSLGPQQNEQFF. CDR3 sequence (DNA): TGTGCCAGCAGCTTGGGGCCACAACAAAATGAGCAGTTCTTC.

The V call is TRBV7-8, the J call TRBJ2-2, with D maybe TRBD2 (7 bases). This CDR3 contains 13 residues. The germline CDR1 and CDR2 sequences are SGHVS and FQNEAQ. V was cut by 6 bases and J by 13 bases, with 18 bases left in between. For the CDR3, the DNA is TGTGCCAGCAGACCTCAACAGGGAGGGAGGCTGTTTTTT. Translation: CASRPQQGGRLFF.

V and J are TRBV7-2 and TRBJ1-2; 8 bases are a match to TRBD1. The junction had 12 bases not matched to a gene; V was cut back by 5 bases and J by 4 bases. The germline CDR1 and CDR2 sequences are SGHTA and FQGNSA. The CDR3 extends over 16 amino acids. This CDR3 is CASSLHRTGTGYGYTF. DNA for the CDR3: TGTGCCAGCAGCCTACATAGGACAGGGACGGGCTATGGCTACACCTTC.

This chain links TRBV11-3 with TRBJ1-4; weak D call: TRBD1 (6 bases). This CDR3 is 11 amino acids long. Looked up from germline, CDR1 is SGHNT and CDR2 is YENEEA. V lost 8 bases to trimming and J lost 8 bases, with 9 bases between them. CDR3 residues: CASQGYEKLFF. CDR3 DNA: TGTGCCAGCCAGGGGTACGAAAAACTGTTTTTT.

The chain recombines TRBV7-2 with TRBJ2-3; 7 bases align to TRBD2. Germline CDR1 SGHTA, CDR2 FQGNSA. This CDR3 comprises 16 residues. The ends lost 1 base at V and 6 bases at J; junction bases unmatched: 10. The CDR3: CASSLGRGSRTDTQYF. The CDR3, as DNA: TGTGCCAGCAGCTTAGGGCGCGGGAGTAGGACGGATACGCAGTATTTT.

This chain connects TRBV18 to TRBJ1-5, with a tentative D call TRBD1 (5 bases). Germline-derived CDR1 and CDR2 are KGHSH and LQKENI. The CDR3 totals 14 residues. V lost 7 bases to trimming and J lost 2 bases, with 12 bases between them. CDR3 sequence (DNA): TGTGCCAGCTTCGGCGAACAGGGCAATCAGCCCCAGCATTTT. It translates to CASFGEQGNQPQHF.

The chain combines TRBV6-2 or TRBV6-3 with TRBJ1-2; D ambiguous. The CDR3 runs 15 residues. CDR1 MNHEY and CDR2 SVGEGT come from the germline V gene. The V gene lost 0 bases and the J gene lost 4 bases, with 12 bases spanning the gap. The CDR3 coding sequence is TGTGCCAGCAGTTACTCGAGCGTAGGTTCCTATGGCTACACCTTC. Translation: CASSYSSVGSYGYTF.

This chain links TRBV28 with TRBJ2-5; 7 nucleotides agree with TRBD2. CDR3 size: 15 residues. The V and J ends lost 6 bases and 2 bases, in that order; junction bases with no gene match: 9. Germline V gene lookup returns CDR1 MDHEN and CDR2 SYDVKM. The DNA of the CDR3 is TGTGCCAGCAGAAAACCCAGCGGGGATCAAGAGACCCAGTACTTC. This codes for CASRKPSGDQETQYF.